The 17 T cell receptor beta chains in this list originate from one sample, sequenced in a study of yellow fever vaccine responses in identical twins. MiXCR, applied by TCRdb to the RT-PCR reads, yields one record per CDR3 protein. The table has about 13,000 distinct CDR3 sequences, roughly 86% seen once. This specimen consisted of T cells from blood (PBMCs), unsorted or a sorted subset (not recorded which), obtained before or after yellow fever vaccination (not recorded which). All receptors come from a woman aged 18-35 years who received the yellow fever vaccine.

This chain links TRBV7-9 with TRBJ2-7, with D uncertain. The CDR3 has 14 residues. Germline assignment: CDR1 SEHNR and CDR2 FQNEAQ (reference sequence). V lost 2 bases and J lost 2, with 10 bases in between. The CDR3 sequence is CASSLLQIAYEQYF. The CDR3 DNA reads TGTGCCAGCAGCTTATTACAGATAGCCTACGAGCAGTACTTC.

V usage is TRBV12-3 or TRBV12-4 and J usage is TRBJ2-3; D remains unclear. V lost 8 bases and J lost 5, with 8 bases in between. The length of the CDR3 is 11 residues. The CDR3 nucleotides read TGTGCCAGCGGCCTTGGAGATACGCAGTATTTT. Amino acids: CASGLGDTQYF.

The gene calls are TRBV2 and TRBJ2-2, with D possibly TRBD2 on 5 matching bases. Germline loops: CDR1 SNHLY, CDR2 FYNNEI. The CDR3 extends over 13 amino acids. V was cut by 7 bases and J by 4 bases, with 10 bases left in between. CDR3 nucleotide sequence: TGTGCCAGCAATAGAGCGGTCACCGGGGAGCTGTTTTTT. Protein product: CASNRAVTGELFF.

CDR3 residues: CASSHLSVEETQYF. CDR3 bases: TGTGCCAGCAGCCATCTGAGTGTTGAAGAGACCCAGTACTTC. The rearrangement links TRBV3-1 to TRBJ2-5; D gene unclear. The germline V gene has CDR1 LGHDT and CDR2 YNNKEL (reference sequence). V lost 3 bases and J 3 bases, leaving 11 bases between the germline ends. CDR3 length: 14 amino acids.

In nucleotides, the CDR3 is TGTGCCACCAGTGTAGGGGGTTCAACCTACGAGCAGTACTTC. It translates to CATSVGGSTYEQYF. The genes are TRBV24-1 and TRBJ2-7; D might be TRBD1 (6 bases). The CDR3 sequence is 14 residues long. Germline lookup yields CDR1 KGHDR and CDR2 SFDVKD. Trimming pared 5 bases from V and 2 bases from J, leaving 12 bases between.

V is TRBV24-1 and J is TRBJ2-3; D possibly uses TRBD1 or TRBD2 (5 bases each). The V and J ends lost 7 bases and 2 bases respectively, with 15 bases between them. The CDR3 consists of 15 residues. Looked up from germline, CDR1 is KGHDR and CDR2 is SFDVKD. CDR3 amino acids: CATSRDDLYTDTQYF. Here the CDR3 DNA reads TGTGCCACCAGCAGGGACGACCTATACACAGATACGCAGTATTTT.

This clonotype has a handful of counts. CDR3 bases: TGCAGCGTCGCTTCAGCTTACGAGCAGTACTTC. Its protein product is CSVASAYEQYF. The J gene is TRBJ2-7, the V gene TRBV29-1; D ambiguous. The CDR3 spans 11 residues. The germline V and J ends were trimmed by 6 bases and 4 bases, with 10 bases remaining between them. Germline CDR1 and CDR2: SQVTM and ANQGSEA.

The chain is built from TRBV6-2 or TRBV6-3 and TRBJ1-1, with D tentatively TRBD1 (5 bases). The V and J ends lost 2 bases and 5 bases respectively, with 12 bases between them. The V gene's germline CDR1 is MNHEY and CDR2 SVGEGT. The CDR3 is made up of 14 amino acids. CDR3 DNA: TGTGCCAGCAGTTACGGGTCAGGGATAACTGAAGCTTTCTTT. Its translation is CASSYGSGITEAFF.

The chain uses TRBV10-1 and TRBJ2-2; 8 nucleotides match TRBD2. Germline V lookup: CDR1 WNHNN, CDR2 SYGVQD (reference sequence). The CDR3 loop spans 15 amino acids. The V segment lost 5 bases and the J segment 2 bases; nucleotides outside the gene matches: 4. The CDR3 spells CASSLAGSNTGELFF. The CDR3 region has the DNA TGCGCCAGCAGTTTAGCGGGGTCTAACACCGGGGAGCTGTTTTTT.

CDR3 in DNA: TGCAGCGTTGACGCAACCTACAATGAGCAGTTCTTC. It translates to CSVDATYNEQFF. The rearrangement uses TRBV29-1 and TRBJ2-1; D call uncertain. Germline V gene sequence: CDR1 SQVTM, CDR2 ANQGSEA. Trimming left V 3 bases short and J 2 bases short, with 5 bases between. The CDR3 is 12 residues long.

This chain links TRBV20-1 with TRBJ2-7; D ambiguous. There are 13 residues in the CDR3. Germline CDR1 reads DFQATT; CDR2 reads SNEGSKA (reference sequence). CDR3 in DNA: TGCTCATCGGAAGGGCGCCCATCCTACGAGCAGTACTTC. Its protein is CSSEGRPSYEQYF.

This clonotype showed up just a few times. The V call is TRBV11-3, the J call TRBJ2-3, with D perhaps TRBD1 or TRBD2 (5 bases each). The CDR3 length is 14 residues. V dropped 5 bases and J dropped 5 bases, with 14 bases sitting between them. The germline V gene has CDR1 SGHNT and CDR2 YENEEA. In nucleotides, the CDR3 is TGTGCCAGCAGCCCACGGGGCAGACAAGATACGCAGTATTTT. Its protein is CASSPRGRQDTQYF.

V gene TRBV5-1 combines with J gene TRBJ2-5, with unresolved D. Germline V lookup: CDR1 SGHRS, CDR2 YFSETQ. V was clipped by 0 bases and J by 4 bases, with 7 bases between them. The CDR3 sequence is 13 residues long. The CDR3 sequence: CASSLGGRETQYF. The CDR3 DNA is TGCGCCAGCAGCTTGGGTGGACGAGAGACCCAGTACTTC.

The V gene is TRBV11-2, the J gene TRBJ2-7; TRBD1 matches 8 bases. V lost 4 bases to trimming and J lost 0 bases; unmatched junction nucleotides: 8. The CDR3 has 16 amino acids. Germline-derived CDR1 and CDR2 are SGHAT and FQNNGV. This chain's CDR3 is CASSSLRGQVSYEQYF. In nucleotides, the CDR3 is TGTGCCAGCAGCTCCCTTAGGGGACAGGTCTCCTACGAGCAGTACTTC.

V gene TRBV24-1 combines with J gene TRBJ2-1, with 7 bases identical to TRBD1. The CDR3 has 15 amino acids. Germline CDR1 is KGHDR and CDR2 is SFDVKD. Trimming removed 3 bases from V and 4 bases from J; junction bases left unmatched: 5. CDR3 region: CATSDPRDRYNEQFF. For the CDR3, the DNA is TGTGCCACCAGTGATCCTCGGGACAGATACAATGAGCAGTTCTTC.

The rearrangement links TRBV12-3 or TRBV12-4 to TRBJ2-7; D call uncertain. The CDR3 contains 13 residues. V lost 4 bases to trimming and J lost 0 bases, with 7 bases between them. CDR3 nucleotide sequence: TGTGCCAGCAGTTACGGCGTCTCCTACGAGCAGTACTTC. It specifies CASSYGVSYEQYF.

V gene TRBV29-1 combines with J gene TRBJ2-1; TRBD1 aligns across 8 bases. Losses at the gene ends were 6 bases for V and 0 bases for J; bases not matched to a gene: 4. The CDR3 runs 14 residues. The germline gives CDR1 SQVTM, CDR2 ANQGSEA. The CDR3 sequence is CSVLGQGSYNEQFF. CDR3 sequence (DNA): TGCAGCGTCCTCGGACAGGGCTCCTACAATGAGCAGTTCTTC.